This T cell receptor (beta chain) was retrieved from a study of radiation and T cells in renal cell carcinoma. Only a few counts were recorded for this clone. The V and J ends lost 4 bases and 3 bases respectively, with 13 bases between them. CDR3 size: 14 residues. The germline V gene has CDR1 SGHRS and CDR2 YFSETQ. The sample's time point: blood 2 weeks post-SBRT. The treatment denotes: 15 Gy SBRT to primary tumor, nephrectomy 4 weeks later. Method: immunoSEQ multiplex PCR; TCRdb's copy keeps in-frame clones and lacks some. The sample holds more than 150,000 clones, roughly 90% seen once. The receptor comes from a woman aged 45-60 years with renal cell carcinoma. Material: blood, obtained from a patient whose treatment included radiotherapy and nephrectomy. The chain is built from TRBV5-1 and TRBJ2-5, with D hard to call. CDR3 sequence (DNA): TGCGCCAGCAGCGCCGCTCGGCGAGAAGAGACCCAGTACTTC. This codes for CASSAARREETQYF.